The 32 T cell receptor beta chains below all came from one sample that was sequenced in a study of breast tumors, draining lymph nodes, adjacent tissues (dated by TCRdb to 2016 to 2017). The library was made by multiplex PCR. The sequencer listed for this sample is Illumina HiSeq 2000. TCRdb reworked the public reads: Q25 trimming with fastp, MiXCR clone assembly, productive beta chains retained. Rows are combined by CDR3 protein, so each entry shows the most common genes and DNA. Counted in this sample were over 10,000 distinct CDR3 sequences; roughly 60% of them appeared once. In total, the top ten clones hold approximately 49% of the sample. The sequenced sample consisted of tumor-adjacent breast tissue. The receptors derive from a female donor with breast cancer. Some clones in this sample may be carry-over from other donors' samples.

This clonotype was detected once. V and J are TRBV10-2 and TRBJ1-2, with no clear D. The CDR3 is 14 residues long. The V gene's germline CDR1 is WSHSY and CDR2 SAAADI. The V end was cut by 0 bases, the J end by 4 bases, with 9 bases between. In nucleotides, the CDR3 is TGCGCCAGCAGTGAGTCAGCAGAGGGCTATGGCTACACCTTC. It translates to CASSESAEGYGYTF.

The chain recombines TRBV5-4 with TRBJ1-2; no clear D gene. Germline CDR1 reads SGHNT; CDR2 reads YYREEE (reference sequence). The V end was cut by 1 base, the J end by 8 bases, with 9 bases between. This CDR3 is 12 amino acids long. The CDR3 loop is CASSLTIGGYTF. Here the CDR3 DNA reads TGTGCCAGCAGCTTGACGATAGGAGGCTACACCTTC.

This rearrangement joins TRBV7-9 to TRBJ1-2; no clear D. The CDR3 has 14 amino acids. V was clipped by 7 bases and J by 0 bases, with 12 bases between them. In germline, CDR1 is SEHNR, CDR2 FQNEAQ (reference sequence). CDR3 bases: TGTGCCAGCAACATCCCGGTAGCTAACTATGGCTACACCTTC. Translation gives CASNIPVANYGYTF.

In its sample, this clonotype was seen a few times. The V call is TRBV7-2, the J call TRBJ2-3; TRBD2 agrees at 11 bases. CDR3 length: 15 residues. J was trimmed by 4 bases and V by 5 bases; bases with no gene match: 5. Per the germline V gene, CDR1 is SGHTA and CDR2 is FQGNSA. In DNA form, the CDR3 reads TGTGCCAGCAGCAAACTAGCGGGAGTAGCAGATACGCAGTATTTT. Encoded protein: CASSKLAGVADTQYF. The full variable domain, its missing parts supplied by reference TRBV7-2 and TRBJ2-3, is GAGVSQSPSNKVTEKGKDVELRCDPISGHTALYWYRQSLGQGLEFLIYFQGNSAPDKSGLPSDRFSAERTGGSVSTLTIQRTQQEDSAVYLCASSKLAGVADTQYFGPGTRLTVL.

The chain recombines TRBV15 with TRBJ2-3; D might be TRBD2 (6 bases). The germline V gene encodes CDR1 LNHNV and CDR2 YYDKDF (reference sequence). Trimming cost V 4 bases and J 2 bases, with 13 bases left between them. The CDR3 has 15 amino acids. CDR3 DNA sequence: TGTGCCACCAGCAATGCGGGAACTCACACAGATACGCAGTATTTT. Encoded protein: CATSNAGTHTDTQYF.

Worth noting for this clonotype: The junction departs from the called germline gene at one end, perhaps through a read error. The genes are TRBV20-1 and TRBJ1-3; D is unresolved. The V gene's germline CDR1 is DFQATT and CDR2 SNEGSKA (reference sequence). The CDR3 spans 13 residues. The CDR3 sequence: CSARELIGNTIHF. CDR3 nucleotides: TGCAGTGCTAGAGAGTTAATTGGAAACACCATACATTTT.

This clonotype was picked up many times. The CDR3 spells CASSPGTSGRIRTDTQYF. As DNA, the CDR3 is TGTGCCAGCAGTCCCGGGACTAGCGGGAGGATCCGCACAGATACGCAGTATTTT. The V gene is TRBV6-2 or TRBV6-3, the J gene TRBJ2-3, with 15 bases matching TRBD2. There are 18 residues in the CDR3. Germline trimming cut 5 bases from V and 1 base from J; bases unmatched to any gene: 7. Germline lookup yields CDR1 MNHEY and CDR2 SVGEGT.

As to this clonotype: One junction end disagrees with the germline gene, perhaps due to a read error. The V gene is TRBV2, the J gene TRBJ2-3, with D perhaps being TRBD1 or TRBD2 (6 bases each). Germline assignment: CDR1 SNHLY and CDR2 FYNNEI. The CDR3 length is 13 residues. The DNA of the CDR3 is TGTGCCAGCACGAGGGGGGTATCCGATACGCGGTACTTT. It translates to CASTRGVSDTRYF.

A word on this clonotype: This clone may be a read error of a much larger clone one base away. The chain uses TRBV5-1 and TRBJ1-1, with 8 bases identical to TRBD1. This CDR3 spans 14 amino acids. From germline, CDR1 is SGHRS and CDR2 YFSETQ. CDR3 DNA sequence: TGCGCCAGCAGCTTGGGACAGGGGAACACTGAAGCTTCCTTT. Its translation: CASSLGQGNTEASF.

This sequence joins TRBV20-1 and TRBJ1-4, with D possibly being TRBD1 (6 bases). Germline-derived CDR1 and CDR2 are DFQATT and SNEGSKA (reference sequence). This CDR3 is built from 13 residues. Between the trimmed V and J ends, which lost 8 bases and 8 bases, there was a span of 18 bases. The CDR3 region is CSPVLPGDEKLFF. DNA for the CDR3: TGCAGTCCGGTCTTACCAGGGGACGAAAAACTGTTTTTT.

V usage is TRBV5-4 and J usage is TRBJ2-3; 7 bases match TRBD2. V was clipped by 3 bases and J by 3 bases; unmatched bases: 10. Per the germline V gene, CDR1 is SGHNT and CDR2 is YYREEE (reference sequence). This CDR3 has 16 residues. CDR3 nucleotide sequence: TGTGCCAGCAGCTGGACGGGTCGCGGGAGTACAGATACGCAGTATTTT. It yields the protein CASSWTGRGSTDTQYF.

In regard to this clonotype: Since the CDR3 does not end with the conserved phenylalanine or tryptophan, this likely comes from a read error. V is TRBV10-2 and J is TRBJ1-5, with D perhaps matching TRBD1 (5 bases). The CDR3 is made up of 13 amino acids. V was pared by 6 bases and J by 4 bases, with 10 bases between. Germline loops: CDR1 WSHSY, CDR2 SAAADI. The CDR3 DNA follows: TGCGCCAGCAGCCAGGGCCAGAATCAGCCCCAGCATTCT. Its protein is CASSQGQNQPQHS.

On this clonotype itself: Because the CDR3's place on the DNA is in doubt, the DNA is left out and the CDR3 is given as listed by TCRdb. CDR3 protein: CASSRRVTPPLWEWDQHF. The chain couples TRBV6-5 to TRBJ1-5. Germline V gene sequence: CDR1 MNHEY, CDR2 SVGAGI. The CDR3 is 18 amino acids long, termini counted.

In regard to this clonotype: At one boundary the junction diverges from the germline segment, which might be a read error. The rearrangement links TRBV12-3 or TRBV12-4 to TRBJ2-5; TRBD2 is a possible D gene (5 bases). The length of the CDR3 is 16 residues. CDR3 sequence: CACSLRGSVTKEAQYF. The CDR3 nucleotides are TGTGCCTGCAGTTTACGGGGTAGCGTAACCAAAGAGGCCCAGTACTTC.

As regards this clonotype: Given the absence of the conserved phenylalanine or tryptophan at the CDR3 end, a read error is likely. The DNA is omitted, as the CDR3 cannot be located on it reliably, and the CDR3 follows TCRdb's listing. The chain uses TRBV7-9 and TRBJ2-1; no DNA check was done on the table's D call, TRBD2. The CDR3 has 14 amino acids, counting both end residues. Germline values: CDR1 SEHNR, CDR2 FQNEAQ (reference sequence). The CDR3 is CASSLKVGRDVQLL.

The genes are TRBV28 and TRBJ2-4; TRBD2 aligns across 8 bases. This CDR3 contains 15 residues. In germline, CDR1 is MDHEN, CDR2 SYDVKM. The trim removed 8 bases at V and 1 base at J, leaving 7 bases unmatched. Written as DNA, the CDR3 is TGTGCCAGCGGCGGTCGGGGGGGGGCCAAAAACATTCAGTACTTC. It yields the protein CASGGRGGAKNIQYF. The variable domain in full, completed from reference TRBV28 and TRBJ2-4, reads DVKVTQSSRYLVKRTGEKVFLECVQDMDHENMFWYRQDPGLGLRLIYFSYDVKMKEKGDIPEGYSVSREKKERFSLILESASTNQTSMYLCASGGRGGAKNIQYFGAGTRLSVL.

This clonotype is medium-sized (0.01 to 0.1%) in the sample. The rearrangement uses TRBV7-9 and TRBJ2-3; D unresolved. The germline V gene encodes CDR1 SEHNR and CDR2 FQNEAQ (reference sequence). V lost 0 bases and J 0 bases, leaving 4 bases between the germline ends. This CDR3 has 14 residues. This chain's CDR3 is CASSLAVSTDTQYF. CDR3 DNA sequence: TGTGCCAGCAGCTTAGCCGTTAGCACAGATACGCAGTATTTT.

This sequence joins TRBV24-1 and TRBJ2-2; 11 positions agree with TRBD2. CDR3 length: 17 amino acids. Germline lookup yields CDR1 KGHDR and CDR2 SFDVKD. Trimming cost V 5 bases and J 2 bases; bases outside gene matches: 6. The CDR3 DNA follows: TGTGCCACCAGTGGTTCTAGCGGGAGGATTAACACCGGGGAGCTGTTTTTT. It codes for CATSGSSGRINTGELFF.

The chain combines TRBV20-1 with TRBJ2-7, with D possibly matching TRBD2 (5 bases). The CDR3 runs to 13 residues. V lost 6 bases and J lost 2, with 14 bases in between. Per the germline V gene, CDR1 is DFQATT and CDR2 is SNEGSKA (reference sequence). The CDR3 DNA reads TGCAGTGCATCTTCACCACTAGCCTACGAGCAGTACTTC. This gives the protein CSASSPLAYEQYF.

A word on this clonotype: Possible read error: a much larger clone is one base away. The genes are TRBV19 and TRBJ1-1; D gene uncertain. The CDR3 runs 14 residues. Germline V CDR1 and CDR2: LNHDA, SQIVND (reference sequence). Trimming left V 4 bases short and J 3 bases short, with 12 bases between. CDR3 sequence (DNA): TGTGCCAGTAGTACACTCTCGATGGACACTGAAGCTTTCTTT. Its protein product is CASSTLSMDTEAFF. Using reference TRBV19 and TRBJ1-1 for the parts outside the CDR3, the full variable domain is DGGITQSPKYLFRKEGQNVTLSCEQNLNHDAMYWYRQDPGQGLRLIYYSQIVNDFQKGDIAEGYSVSREKKESFPLTVTSAQKNPTAFYLCASSTLSMDTEAFFGQGTRLTVV.

V gene TRBV12-3 or TRBV12-4 combines with J gene TRBJ2-3, with TRBD2 matching 10 bases. The CDR3 runs 15 residues. Trimming removed 6 bases from V and 0 bases from J; junction bases left unmatched: 3. Written as DNA, the CDR3 is TGTGCCAGCAGCCCAGCGGGAGGGAGCACAGATACGCAGTATTTT. The encoded protein is CASSPAGGSTDTQYF.

Points on this clonotype: At one of its ends the junction is not consistent with the germline gene, which may arise from a read error. The V and J genes are TRBV6-6 and TRBJ1-2; tentative D call: TRBD1 (6 bases). Per germline, CDR1 MNHNY and CDR2 SVGAGI (reference sequence). The CDR3 spans 13 residues. The chain's CDR3 is CAISENRVFGYTF. The CDR3 DNA sequence: TGTGCCATCAGTGAAAACAGGGTTTTTGGCTACACCTTC.

This clonotype was counted once. The junction shows a germline mismatch at one end, possibly a read error. V gene TRBV7-2 combines with J gene TRBJ2-5, with TRBD2 matching over 12 bases. CDR1 and CDR2 (germline): SGHTA, FQGNSA. There are 15 residues in the CDR3. The CDR3 DNA sequence: TGTGCCGGCAGCAGTCTAGCGGGGGGGCTGAGGACCCAGTACTTC. Translated: CAGSSLAGGLRTQYF. The full variable domain, its missing parts supplied by reference TRBV7-2 and TRBJ2-5, is GAGVSQSPSNKVTEKGKDVELRCDPISGHTALYWYRQSLGQGLEFLIYFQGNSAPDKSGLPSDRFSAERTGGSVSTLTIQRTQQEDSAVYLCAGSSLAGGLRTQYFGPGTRLLVL.

This clonotype was recorded a few times. CDR3 in DNA: TGTGCCAGCAGCTTAGTCGGTCAGCCCCAGCATTTT. Translating it yields CASSLVGQPQHF. The rearrangement links TRBV7-2 to TRBJ1-5, with D hard to call. The V and J ends lost 1 base and 6 bases respectively, with 4 bases between them. The CDR3 spans 12 residues. Germline loops: CDR1 SGHTA, CDR2 FQGNSA.

As for this clonotype: A read error may produce the germline difference seen at one junction end. The rearrangement links TRBV9 to TRBJ2-7, with D possibly TRBD1 on 5 matching bases. The CDR3 length is 14 residues. The V gene's germline CDR1 is SGDLS and CDR2 YYNGEE. CDR3 loop: CASSFGRASYEQSF. The CDR3 coding sequence is TGTGCCAGCAGCTTTGGCAGGGCCTCCTACGAGCAGTCCTTC.

As DNA, the CDR3 is TGTGCCAGCAGCTCGGGACTAGCGGGAGTTCCCGAGCAGTACTTC. It specifies CASSSGLAGVPEQYF. This chain uses TRBV7-3 with TRBJ2-7; 14 positions agree with TRBD2. After removal of 4 bases from V and 6 bases from J, the junction contained 5 bases not matched to a gene. Germline-derived CDR1 and CDR2 are SGHTA and FQGTGA. The CDR3 is 15 amino acids.

This clonotype has ten or more counts. This chain connects TRBV7-9 to TRBJ2-7; 7 positions match TRBD1. This CDR3 has 16 amino acids. Germline values: CDR1 SEHNR, CDR2 FQNEAQ (reference sequence). Trimming removed 4 bases from V and 3 bases from J; junction bases left unmatched: 12. The DNA for the CDR3 is TGTGCCAGCAGCTCCCTGGACGGGACAGAAAACTACGAGCAGTACTTC. Translation gives CASSSLDGTENYEQYF.

This chain connects TRBV5-1 to TRBJ2-7, with 14 nucleotides matching TRBD2. Looked up from germline, CDR1 is SGHRS and CDR2 is YFSETQ. V was pared by 0 bases and J by 6 bases, with 2 bases of the junction left unmatched. This CDR3 comprises 15 residues. Here the CDR3 reads CASSLGLAGGLEQYF. Written as DNA, the CDR3 is TGCGCCAGCAGCTTGGGACTAGCGGGAGGGCTCGAGCAGTACTTC. Looking up the rest from reference TRBV5-1 and TRBJ2-7 gives the full variable domain: KAGVTQTPRYLIKTRGQQVTLSCSPISGHRSVSWYQQTPGQGLQFLFEYFSETQRNKGNFPGRFSGRQFSNSRSEMNVSTLELGDSALYLCASSLGLAGGLEQYFGPGTRLTVT.

The chain employs TRBV7-9 and TRBJ2-5, with TRBD2 matching over 9 bases. After removal of 2 bases from V and 5 bases from J, the junction contained 6 bases not matched to a gene. The CDR3 has 15 amino acids. Germline loops: CDR1 SEHNR, CDR2 FQNEAQ (reference sequence). CDR3 in DNA: TGTGCCAGCAGCTTAAATAGCGGGGGTGGGGAGACCCAGTACTTC. This encodes CASSLNSGGGETQYF.

Concerning this clonotype itself: A much larger clone sits a single nucleotide away, making a read error possible. The V gene is TRBV5-6, the J gene TRBJ1-1, with a tentative D call TRBD1 (5 bases). In germline, CDR1 is SGHDT, CDR2 YYEEEE. With 3 bases removed from V and 5 bases from J, the gap between germline ends came to 17 bases. This CDR3 contains 15 residues. The CDR3, as DNA: TGTGCCAGCAGCTGGTCGACAGCGGGCTTTACTGAAGCTTTCTTT. It encodes CASSWSTAGFTEAFF. The variable domain in full, completed from reference TRBV5-6 and TRBJ1-1, reads DAGVTQSPTHLIKTRGQQVTLRCSPKSGHDTVSWYQQALGQGPQFIFQYYEEEERQRGNFPDRFSGHQFPNYSSELNVNALLLGDSALYLCASSWSTAGFTEAFFGQGTRLTVV.

The gene calls are TRBV12-3 or TRBV12-4 and TRBJ2-7; 8 positions match TRBD1. After removal of 5 bases from V and 3 bases from J, the junction contained 6 bases not matched to a gene. This CDR3 has 14 residues. CDR3 residues: CASSGGQGRYEQYF. Here the CDR3 DNA reads TGTGCCAGCAGTGGCGGACAGGGCCGCTACGAGCAGTACTTC.

This clonotype was found a few times. The rearrangement joins TRBV5-1 to TRBJ2-2, with D possibly being TRBD2 (6 bases). The CDR3 length is 16 residues. Trimming took off 4 bases at V and 4 bases at J, with 17 bases between the two ends. The germline gives CDR1 SGHRS, CDR2 YFSETQ. The CDR3 DNA follows: TGCGCCAGCAGCCCGCGGGGTGGGAGCGGCACCGGGGAGCTGTTTTTT. Translating gives CASSPRGGSGTGELFF.